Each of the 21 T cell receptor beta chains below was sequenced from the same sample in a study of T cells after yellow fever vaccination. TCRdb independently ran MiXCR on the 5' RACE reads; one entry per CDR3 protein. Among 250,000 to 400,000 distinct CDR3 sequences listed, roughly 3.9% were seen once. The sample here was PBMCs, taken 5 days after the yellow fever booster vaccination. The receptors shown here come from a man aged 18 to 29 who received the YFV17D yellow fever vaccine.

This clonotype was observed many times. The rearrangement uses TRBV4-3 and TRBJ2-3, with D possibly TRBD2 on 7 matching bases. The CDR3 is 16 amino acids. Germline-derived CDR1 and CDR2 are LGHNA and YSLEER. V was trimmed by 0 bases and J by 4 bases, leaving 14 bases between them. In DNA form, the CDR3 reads TGCGCCAGCAGCCAAGAGGGGGGGGCGGCCGCAGATACGCAGTATTTT. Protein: CASSQEGGAAADTQYF.

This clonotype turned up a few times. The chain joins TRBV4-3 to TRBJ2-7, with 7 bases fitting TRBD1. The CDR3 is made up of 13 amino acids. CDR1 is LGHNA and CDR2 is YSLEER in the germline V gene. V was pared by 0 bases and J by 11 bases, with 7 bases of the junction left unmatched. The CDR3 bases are TGCGCCAGCAGCCAAGATAGCAAGGGACAGAAGTACTTC. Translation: CASSQDSKGQKYF.

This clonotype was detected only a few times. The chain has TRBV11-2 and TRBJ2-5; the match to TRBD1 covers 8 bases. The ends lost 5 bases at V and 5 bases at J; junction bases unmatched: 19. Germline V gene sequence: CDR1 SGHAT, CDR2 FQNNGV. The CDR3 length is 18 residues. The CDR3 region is CASSQPIPRTGTWETQYF. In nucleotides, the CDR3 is TGTGCCAGCAGCCAACCGATCCCCCGGACAGGGACGTGGGAGACCCAGTACTTC.

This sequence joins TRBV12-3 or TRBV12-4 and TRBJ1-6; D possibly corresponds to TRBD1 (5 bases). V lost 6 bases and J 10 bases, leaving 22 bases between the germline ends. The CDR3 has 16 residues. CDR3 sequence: CASSRGQFGAGSPLHF. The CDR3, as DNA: TGTGCCAGCAGCCGAGGCCAGTTTGGGGCGGGATCACCCCTCCACTTT.

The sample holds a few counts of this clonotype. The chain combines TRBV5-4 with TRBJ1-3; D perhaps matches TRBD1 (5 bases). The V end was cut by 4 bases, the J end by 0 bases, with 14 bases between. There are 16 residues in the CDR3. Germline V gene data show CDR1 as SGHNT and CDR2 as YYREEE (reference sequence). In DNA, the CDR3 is TGTGCCAGCAGCCCGGGAGGGGACTTCTCTGGAAACACCATATATTTT. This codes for CASSPGGDFSGNTIYF. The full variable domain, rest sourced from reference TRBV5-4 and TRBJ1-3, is ETGVTQSPTHLIKTRGQQVTLRCSSQSGHNTVSWYQQALGQGPQFIFQYYREEENGRGNFPPRFSGLQFPNYSSELNVNALELDDSALYLCASSPGGDFSGNTIYFGEGSWLTVV.

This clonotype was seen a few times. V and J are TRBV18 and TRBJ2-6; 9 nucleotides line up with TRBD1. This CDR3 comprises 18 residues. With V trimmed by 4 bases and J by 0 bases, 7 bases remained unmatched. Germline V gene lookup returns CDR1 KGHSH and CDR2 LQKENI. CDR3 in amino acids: CASSRAQGAISGANVLTF. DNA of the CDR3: TGTGCCAGCTCACGGGCACAGGGGGCCATCTCTGGGGCCAACGTCCTGACTTTC.

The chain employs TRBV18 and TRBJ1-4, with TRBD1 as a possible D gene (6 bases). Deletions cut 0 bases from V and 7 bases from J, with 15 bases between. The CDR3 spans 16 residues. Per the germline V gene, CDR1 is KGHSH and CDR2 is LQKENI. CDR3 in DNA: TGTGCCAGCTCACCACCGACCGGGGGCTCGGGTGAAAAACTGTTTTTT. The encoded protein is CASSPPTGGSGEKLFF.

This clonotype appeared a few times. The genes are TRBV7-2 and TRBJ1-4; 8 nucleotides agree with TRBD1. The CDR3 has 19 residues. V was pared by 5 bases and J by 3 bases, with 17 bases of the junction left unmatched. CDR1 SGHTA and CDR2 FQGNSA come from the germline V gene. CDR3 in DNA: TGTGCCAGCAGCCTCACTACAGGGGGAGTGGGCTCAGCTAATGAAAAACTGTTTTTT. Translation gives CASSLTTGGVGSANEKLFF.

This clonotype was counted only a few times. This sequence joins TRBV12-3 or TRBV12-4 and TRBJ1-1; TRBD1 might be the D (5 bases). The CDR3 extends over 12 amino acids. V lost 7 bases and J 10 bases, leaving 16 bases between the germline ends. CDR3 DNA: TGTGCCAGCATTGACTGGGGCAGAGGAGCTTTCTTT. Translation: CASIDWGRGAFF.

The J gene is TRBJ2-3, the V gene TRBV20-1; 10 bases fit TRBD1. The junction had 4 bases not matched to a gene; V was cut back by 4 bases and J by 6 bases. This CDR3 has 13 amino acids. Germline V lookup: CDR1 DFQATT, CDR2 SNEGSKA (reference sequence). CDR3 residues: CSAIDRGLDTQYF. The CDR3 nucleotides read TGCAGTGCTATAGACAGGGGGCTGGATACGCAGTATTTT.

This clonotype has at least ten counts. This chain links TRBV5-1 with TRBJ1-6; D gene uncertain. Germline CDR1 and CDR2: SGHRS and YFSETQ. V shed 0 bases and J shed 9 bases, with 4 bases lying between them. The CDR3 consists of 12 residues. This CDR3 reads CASSLDGSPLHF. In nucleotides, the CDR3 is TGCGCCAGCAGCTTGGATGGTTCACCCCTCCACTTT. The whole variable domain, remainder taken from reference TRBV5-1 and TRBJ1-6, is KAGVTQTPRYLIKTRGQQVTLSCSPISGHRSVSWYQQTPGQGLQFLFEYFSETQRNKGNFPGRFSGRQFSNSRSEMNVSTLELGDSALYLCASSLDGSPLHFGNGTRLTVT.

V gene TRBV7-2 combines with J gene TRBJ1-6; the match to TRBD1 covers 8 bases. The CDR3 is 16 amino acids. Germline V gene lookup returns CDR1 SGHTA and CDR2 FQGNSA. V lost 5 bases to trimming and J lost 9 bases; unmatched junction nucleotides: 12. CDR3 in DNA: TGTGCCAGCAGCATCGAGAGGACAGGGTTTGGTTCACCCCTCCACTTT. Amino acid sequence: CASSIERTGFGSPLHF.

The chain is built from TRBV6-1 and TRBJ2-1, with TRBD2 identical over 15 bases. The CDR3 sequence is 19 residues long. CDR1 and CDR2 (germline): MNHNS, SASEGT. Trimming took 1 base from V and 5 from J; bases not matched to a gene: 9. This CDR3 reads CASSEEGLAGGPIHNEQFF. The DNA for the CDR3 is TGTGCCAGCAGTGAAGAGGGACTAGCGGGGGGCCCCATTCACAATGAGCAGTTCTTC.

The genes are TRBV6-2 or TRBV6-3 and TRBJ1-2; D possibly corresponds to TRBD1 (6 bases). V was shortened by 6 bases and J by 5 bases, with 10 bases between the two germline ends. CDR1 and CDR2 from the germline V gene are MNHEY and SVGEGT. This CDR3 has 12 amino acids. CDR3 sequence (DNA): TGTGCCAGCAGGCGGGACAATTATGGCTACACCTTC. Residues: CASRRDNYGYTF.

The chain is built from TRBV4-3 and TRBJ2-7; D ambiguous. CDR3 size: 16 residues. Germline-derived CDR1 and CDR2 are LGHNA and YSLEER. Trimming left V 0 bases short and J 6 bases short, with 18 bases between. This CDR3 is CASSQDYSIYPREQYF. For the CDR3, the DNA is TGCGCCAGCAGCCAAGACTATAGCATCTACCCTCGCGAGCAGTACTTC.

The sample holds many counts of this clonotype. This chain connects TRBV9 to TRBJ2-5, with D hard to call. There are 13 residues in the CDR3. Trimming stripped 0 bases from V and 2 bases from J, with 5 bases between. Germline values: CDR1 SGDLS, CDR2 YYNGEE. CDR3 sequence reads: CASSVGGQETQYF. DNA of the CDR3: TGTGCCAGCAGCGTAGGAGGTCAAGAGACCCAGTACTTC. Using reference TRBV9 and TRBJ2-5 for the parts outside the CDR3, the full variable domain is DSGVTQTPKHLITATGQRVTLRCSPRSGDLSVYWYQQSLDQGLQFLIQYYNGEERAKGNILERFSAQQFPDLHSELNLSSLELGDSALYFCASSVGGQETQYFGPGTRLLVL.

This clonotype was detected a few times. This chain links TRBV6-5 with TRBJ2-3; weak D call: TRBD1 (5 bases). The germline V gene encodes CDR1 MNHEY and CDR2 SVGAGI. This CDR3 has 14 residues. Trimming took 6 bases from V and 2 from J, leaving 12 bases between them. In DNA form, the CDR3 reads TGTGCCAGCAGACCCAGACAGCCCACAGATACGCAGTATTTT. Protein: CASRPRQPTDTQYF.

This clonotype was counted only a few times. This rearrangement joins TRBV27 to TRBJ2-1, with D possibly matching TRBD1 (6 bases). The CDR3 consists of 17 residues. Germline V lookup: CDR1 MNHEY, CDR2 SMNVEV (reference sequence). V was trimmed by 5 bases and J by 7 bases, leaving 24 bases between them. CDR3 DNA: TGTGCCAGCAGTCCTCAGCCGGGACAACCGAGGACGAATGAGCAGTTCTTC. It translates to CASSPQPGQPRTNEQFF.

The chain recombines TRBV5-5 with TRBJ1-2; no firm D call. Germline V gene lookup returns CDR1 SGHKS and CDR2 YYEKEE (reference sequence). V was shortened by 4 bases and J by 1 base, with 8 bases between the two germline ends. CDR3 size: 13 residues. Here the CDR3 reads CASSPDINYGYTF. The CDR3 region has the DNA TGTGCCAGCAGCCCTGATATTAACTATGGCTACACCTTC.

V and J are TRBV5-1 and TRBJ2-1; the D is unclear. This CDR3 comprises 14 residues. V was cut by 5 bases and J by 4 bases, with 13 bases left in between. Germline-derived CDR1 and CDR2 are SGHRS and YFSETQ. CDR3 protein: CASSRAGEYNEQFF. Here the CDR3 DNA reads TGCGCCAGCAGTAGGGCTGGCGAGTACAATGAGCAGTTCTTC.

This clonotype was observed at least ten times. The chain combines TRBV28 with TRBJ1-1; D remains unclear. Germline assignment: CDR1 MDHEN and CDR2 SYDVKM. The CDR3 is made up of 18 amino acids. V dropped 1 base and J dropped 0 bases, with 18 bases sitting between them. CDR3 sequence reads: CASSLSALTRTVNTEAFF. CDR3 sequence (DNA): TGTGCCAGCAGTTTATCAGCCTTAACCCGGACGGTGAACACTGAAGCTTTCTTT.